These 32 T cell receptor beta chains were all obtained from the same sample, sequenced in a study of human T cells and chemical hapten exposure (dated by TCRdb to about 2021). Libraries came from RACE. Sequenced on a NextSeq 500. In TCRdb, the public reads were trimmed at Q25 with fastp and aligned with MiXCR, with productive beta chains retained. Merged by CDR3 protein, the rows form single entries marked with the most common genes and DNA. The table for this sample lists roughly 380,000 distinct CDR3 sequences; nearly 5% of them were counted only once. The ten biggest clones cover around 2.3% of the sample. The sample's time point, from its label and the paper: patch test 1, 2 weeks after DPC sensitization. This specimen's treatment or condition label, interpreted: therapeutic diphenylcyclopropenone sensitization with weekly scalp DPC. This specimen consisted of whole blood, obtained in connection with sensitization to the hapten diphenylcyclopropenone (DPC). These receptors came from a woman aged 50 to 65 with alopecia areata. Some clones in this sample may be carry-over from other donors' samples.

This clonotype was picked up many times. The V and J genes are TRBV18 and TRBJ2-1; D gene uncertain. The CDR3 loop spans 13 amino acids. Germline CDR1 KGHSH, CDR2 LQKENI. The V and J ends lost 3 bases and 8 bases respectively, with 11 bases between them. The CDR3 nucleotides are TGTGCCAGCTCACCCTATGGGTCCGATGAGCAGTTCTTC. Protein: CASSPYGSDEQFF.

This clonotype was seen many times. This chain connects TRBV28 to TRBJ2-7; TRBD2 matches at 14 bases. Germline CDR1 is MDHEN and CDR2 is SYDVKM. There are 16 residues in the CDR3. The V and J ends lost 3 bases and 7 bases, in that order; junction bases with no gene match: 8. The CDR3 loop is CASSFSGTSGSREQYF. The CDR3, as DNA: TGTGCCAGCAGTTTCTCGGGGACTAGCGGGAGTAGGGAGCAGTACTTC.

The chain recombines TRBV20-1 with TRBJ2-1, with D perhaps matching TRBD2 (5 bases). Germline values: CDR1 DFQATT, CDR2 SNEGSKA (reference sequence). Trimming took off 4 bases at V and 10 bases at J, with 17 bases between the two ends. This CDR3 region has 13 residues. The CDR3 is CSAKRLLEGEQFF. In nucleotides, the CDR3 is TGCAGTGCTAAAAGACTACTAGAGGGAGAGCAGTTCTTC.

CDR3 nucleotides: TGCGCCAGCAGCCAACCCAAGGACAAGAACACTGAAGCTTTCTTT. It translates to CASSQPKDKNTEAFF. The genes are TRBV4-1 and TRBJ1-1; D perhaps matches TRBD1 (5 bases). V was clipped by 2 bases and J by 1 base, with 11 bases between them. The CDR3 has 15 amino acids. In germline, CDR1 is MGHRA, CDR2 YSYEKL.

This clonotype was found a few times. This chain uses TRBV5-6 with TRBJ2-1, with D perhaps matching TRBD1 (6 bases). V lost 5 bases to trimming and J lost 10 bases, with 19 bases between them. There are 14 residues in the CDR3. In germline, CDR1 is SGHDT, CDR2 YYEEEE. The DNA of the CDR3 is TGTGCCAGCAGATCCTCCCTGAGGGGGATAGAGCAGTTCTTC. Amino acids: CASRSSLRGIEQFF.

The sample holds many counts of this clonotype. The chain has TRBV20-1 and TRBJ2-1, with D maybe TRBD2 (6 bases). Trimming pared 6 bases from V and 5 bases from J, leaving 17 bases between. Germline V CDR1 and CDR2: DFQATT, SNEGSKA (reference sequence). There are 14 residues in the CDR3. The CDR3: CSARRGGENNEQFF. CDR3 sequence (DNA): TGCAGTGCCCGGCGGGGTGGGGAGAACAATGAGCAGTTCTTC.

Many counts were recorded for this clonotype. This chain joins TRBV4-1 and TRBJ2-1; 7 bases are a match to TRBD2. The CDR3 is 18 amino acids. Germline CDR1 is MGHRA and CDR2 is YSYEKL. The V gene end was trimmed by 1 base and the J gene end by 3 bases; junction bases not matched to a gene: 12. The CDR3 DNA sequence: TGCGCCAGCAGCCAAGTGGAGTCTGGGGGGGGAAGCTACAATGAGCAGTTCTTC. Translating gives CASSQVESGGGSYNEQFF.

This clonotype was counted at least ten times. The gene calls are TRBV4-2 and TRBJ2-3; 9 positions match TRBD2. V was clipped by 0 bases and J by 2 bases; unmatched bases: 18. This CDR3 is 21 amino acids long. The germline V gene has CDR1 LGHNA and CDR2 YNFKEQ. The chain's CDR3 is CASSQDYASGRSATATDTQYF. The DNA for the CDR3 is TGTGCCAGCAGCCAAGATTATGCCAGCGGGAGGTCCGCTACAGCCACAGATACGCAGTATTTT.

This clonotype was recorded at least ten times. The chain uses TRBV5-6 and TRBJ2-7; 7 bases fit TRBD1. Germline CDR1 SGHDT, CDR2 YYEEEE. This CDR3 region has 14 residues. V dropped 2 bases and J dropped 4; count of bases not matched to a gene: 6. CDR3 protein: CASSLPGQMYEQYF. Here the CDR3 DNA reads TGTGCCAGCAGCTTACCGGGACAGATGTACGAGCAGTACTTC.

This clonotype was observed a handful of times. V gene TRBV4-2 combines with J gene TRBJ1-2, with TRBD1 matching over 7 bases. The length of the CDR3 is 15 residues. Germline loops: CDR1 LGHNA, CDR2 YNFKEQ. Trimming at V came to 2 bases and at J to 1 base, leaving 4 bases not matched to a gene. The CDR3 DNA reads TGTGCCAGCAGCCAACGGACAGGAGATAACTATGGCTACACCTTC. This gives the protein CASSQRTGDNYGYTF.

This clonotype was observed a handful of times. The rearrangement links TRBV5-1 to TRBJ2-7, with D hard to call. CDR1 SGHRS and CDR2 YFSETQ come from the germline V gene. There are 13 residues in the CDR3. Trimming removed 7 bases from V and 7 bases from J, with 18 bases in between. The DNA for the CDR3 is TGCGCCAGCGGGGAATGGACGGAGAGGGAGCAGTACTTC. The encoded protein is CASGEWTEREQYF. The entire variable domain, with the rest obtained from reference TRBV5-1 and TRBJ2-7, is as follows: KAGVTQTPRYLIKTRGQQVTLSCSPISGHRSVSWYQQTPGQGLQFLFEYFSETQRNKGNFPGRFSGRQFSNSRSEMNVSTLELGDSALYLCASGEWTEREQYFGPGTRLTVT.

The rearrangement links TRBV3-1 to TRBJ2-7; no clear D. CDR3 length: 14 amino acids. Trimming left V 5 bases short and J 7 bases short, with 18 bases between. Germline-derived CDR1 and CDR2 are LGHDT and YNNKEL (reference sequence). In DNA, the CDR3 is TGTGCCAGCAGCTCAGGAGAGGCAGTTGGGGAGCAGTACTTC. Translation gives CASSSGEAVGEQYF.

The sample holds a few counts of this clonotype. This chain connects TRBV6-5 to TRBJ2-5; TRBD1 matches 12 bases. CDR3 length equals 15 residues. In germline, CDR1 is MNHEY, CDR2 SVGAGI. J was trimmed by 5 bases and V by 2 bases; bases with no gene match: 3. The CDR3: CASSYGTGGGETQYF. In DNA form, the CDR3 reads TGTGCCAGCAGTTACGGGACAGGGGGCGGTGAGACCCAGTACTTC.

The chain links TRBV7-9 to TRBJ2-3, with 9 bases fitting TRBD2. In germline, CDR1 is SEHNR, CDR2 FQNEAQ (reference sequence). The CDR3 loop spans 16 amino acids. V shed 3 bases and J 6 bases; nucleotides not matched to a gene: 10. This CDR3 is CASSFWREGPLDTQYF. The CDR3 coding sequence is TGTGCCAGCAGCTTCTGGCGGGAGGGCCCCTTGGATACGCAGTATTTT.

The table lists this clonotype with a few counts. CDR3 amino acids: CSARLLGLQETQYF. For the CDR3, the DNA is TGCAGTGCTCGGCTCTTGGGGCTGCAAGAGACCCAGTACTTC. This chain joins TRBV20-1 and TRBJ2-5; D is possibly TRBD1 (5 bases). The length of the CDR3 is 14 residues. V was trimmed by 5 bases and J by 2 bases, leaving 15 bases between them. The germline V gene encodes CDR1 DFQATT and CDR2 SNEGSKA (reference sequence).

This clonotype was counted only a few times. V gene TRBV19 combines with J gene TRBJ2-3; D is perhaps TRBD2 (6 bases). This CDR3 has 14 amino acids. Deletions cut 6 bases from V and 8 bases from J, with 18 bases between. Germline assignment: CDR1 LNHDA and CDR2 SQIVND (reference sequence). The DNA for the CDR3 is TGTGCCAGTAGCCCCGAAGCTCTGGAGGGTACGCAGTATTTT. Its translation is CASSPEALEGTQYF.

This clonotype appeared many times. The chain has TRBV7-2 and TRBJ1-4; D is unresolved. The germline gives CDR1 SGHTA, CDR2 FQGNSA. Between the trimmed V and J ends, which lost 0 bases and 8 bases, there was a span of 7 bases. This CDR3 spans 13 amino acids. CDR3 protein: CASSLAFREKLFF. CDR3 in DNA: TGTGCCAGCAGCTTAGCGTTTCGGGAAAAACTGTTTTTT.

Here the CDR3 reads CASSLVQGENTEAFF. CDR3 DNA: TGTGCCAGCAGCTTAGTGCAGGGGGAGAACACTGAAGCTTTCTTT. The V gene is TRBV7-2, the J gene TRBJ1-1; 7 bases are shared with TRBD1. The CDR3 sequence is 15 residues long. From germline, CDR1 is SGHTA and CDR2 FQGNSA. V shed 1 base and J 1 base; nucleotides not matched to a gene: 3. The complete variable domain, with remaining parts taken from reference TRBV7-2 and TRBJ1-1, reads GAGVSQSPSNKVTEKGKDVELRCDPISGHTALYWYRQSLGQGLEFLIYFQGNSAPDKSGLPSDRFSAERTGGSVSTLTIQRTQQEDSAVYLCASSLVQGENTEAFFGQGTRLTVV.

This clonotype was detected only a few times. The V gene is TRBV5-6, the J gene TRBJ1-1; a weak D match, TRBD1 (6 bases). The CDR3 sequence is 16 residues long. Germline CDR1 and CDR2: SGHDT and YYEEEE. V lost 0 bases and J lost 3, with 15 bases in between. CDR3 sequence: CASSLGTAEGYTEAFF. The CDR3 DNA sequence: TGTGCCAGCAGCTTGGGGACAGCCGAGGGGTACACTGAAGCTTTCTTT.

This clonotype came up many times. The chain combines TRBV13 with TRBJ2-1, with TRBD1 identical over 9 bases. The J segment lost 12 bases and the V segment lost 5 bases, leaving 8 bases of the junction unmatched. Germline V gene lookup returns CDR1 PRHDT and CDR2 FYEKMQ (reference sequence). This CDR3 has 13 residues. The CDR3 DNA reads TGTGCCAGCAGCGTCACAGGGGGCGGGTGGCAGTTCTTC. Its protein is CASSVTGGGWQFF.

This clonotype was picked up many times. The genes are TRBV6-1 and TRBJ2-3; D remains unclear. The CDR3 is 15 amino acids. The V end was cut by 1 base, the J end by 1 base, with 9 bases between. CDR1 is MNHNS and CDR2 is SASEGT in the germline V gene. The CDR3 DNA reads as TGTGCCAGCAGTGAAGGTAGTTTCGGCACAGATACGCAGTATTTT. Protein sequence: CASSEGSFGTDTQYF.

In this sample, this clonotype turned up a few times. The chain combines TRBV15 with TRBJ2-5, with TRBD1 matching 7 bases. CDR3 size: 16 residues. Germline V lookup: CDR1 LNHNV, CDR2 YYDKDF (reference sequence). V lost 1 base, J lost 5 bases, and 10 bases stayed unmatched. Here the CDR3 DNA reads TGTGCCACCAGCAGAGCAGGGACAGTGGGGTTGGAGACCCAGTACTTC. This codes for CATSRAGTVGLETQYF.

This clonotype was observed at least ten times. This chain links TRBV9 with TRBJ2-7; D possibly corresponds to TRBD1 (5 bases). Trimming left V 3 bases short and J 5 bases short, with 15 bases between. Germline V gene sequence: CDR1 SGDLS, CDR2 YYNGEE. The CDR3 spans 14 residues. In DNA, the CDR3 is TGTGCCAGCAGCGGTGGCAGGGTTGGGGACGAGCAGTACTTC. This translates into CASSGGRVGDEQYF.

This chain uses TRBV7-2 with TRBJ2-5; D call uncertain. This CDR3 has 16 amino acids. CDR1 and CDR2 from the germline V gene are SGHTA and FQGNSA. Trimming removed 1 base from V and 0 bases from J, with 12 bases in between. The CDR3 is CASSLGASNNQETQYF. The CDR3 bases are TGTGCCAGCAGCTTAGGGGCCTCGAACAACCAAGAGACCCAGTACTTC.

This clonotype came up many times. The chain joins TRBV7-6 to TRBJ2-5; 8 bases are shared with TRBD1. Looked up from germline, CDR1 is SGHVS and CDR2 is FNYEAQ. The trim removed 3 bases at V and 5 bases at J, leaving 5 bases unmatched. This CDR3 contains 14 residues. DNA of the CDR3: TGTGCCAGCAGCTTTCAGGGGGCGCGGGAGACCCAGTACTTC. It specifies CASSFQGARETQYF.

This clonotype occurred many times. The V gene is TRBV7-9, the J gene TRBJ1-4; 10 nucleotides match TRBD1. Germline V CDR1 and CDR2: SEHNR, FQNEAQ (reference sequence). Losses at the gene ends were 4 bases for V and 7 bases for J; bases not matched to a gene: 6. This CDR3 has 15 residues. CDR3 in amino acids: CASSSTGTGAEKLFF. CDR3 in DNA: TGTGCCAGCAGCTCCACCGGGACAGGGGCTGAAAAACTGTTTTTT.

This clonotype has a count of ten or more. The rearrangement links TRBV6-1 to TRBJ2-7; D is uncertain. CDR3 size: 12 residues. The germline gives CDR1 MNHNS, CDR2 SASEGT. V gave up 5 bases and J gave up 8 bases, with 13 bases separating them. In nucleotides, the CDR3 is TGTGCCAGCAGTCCCCCAAATATCAAGCAGTACTTC. It yields the protein CASSPPNIKQYF.

Regarding this clonotype: A much larger clone differs by one base, so this may be a read error. The chain carries TRBV6-5 and TRBJ1-1, with 7 nucleotides matching TRBD1. Germline lookup yields CDR1 MNHEY and CDR2 SVGAGI. With V trimmed by 7 bases and J by 5 bases, 7 bases remained unmatched. The CDR3 is 13 residues long. CDR3 residues: CASISDRETEAFF. The CDR3 DNA sequence: TGTGCCAGCATCTCAGACAGGGAAACTGAAGCTTTCTTT.

This clonotype was counted only a few times. Mismatch with germline at one junction end may stem from a read error. V gene TRBV14 combines with J gene TRBJ1-2; 7 positions match TRBD1. The CDR3 has 14 residues. Germline CDR1 reads SGHDN; CDR2 reads FVKESK. CDR3 in DNA: TGTGCCAGCAGCCCGCCAGGGGGGGGAAGGGTGAAGTCCTTC. Translation gives CASSPPGGGRVKSF.

This clonotype occurred many times. The CDR3 DNA sequence: TGTGCCACCAGTGCCCCAGGACAGGGCTCTAGCGATACGCAGTATTTT. This encodes CATSAPGQGSSDTQYF. This chain connects TRBV24-1 to TRBJ2-3; 8 nucleotides agree with TRBD1. The CDR3 consists of 16 residues. V lost 5 bases to trimming and J lost 6 bases; unmatched junction nucleotides: 12. Germline-derived CDR1 and CDR2 are KGHDR and SFDVKD.

This clonotype was counted ten times or more. CDR3 DNA sequence: TGCAGTCCGGTGAGAAGCTCCTACGAGCAGTACTTC. As protein: CSPVRSSYEQYF. The chain carries TRBV20-1 and TRBJ2-7; no clear D. Trimming removed 8 bases from V and 0 bases from J, with 11 bases in between. CDR3 length: 12 residues. Germline assignment: CDR1 DFQATT and CDR2 SNEGSKA (reference sequence).

The chain couples TRBV12-3 or TRBV12-4 to TRBJ1-1; no clear D. The V and J ends lost 7 bases and 3 bases respectively, with 12 bases between them. The CDR3 sequence is 13 residues long. The CDR3 spells CASNYRQYTEAFF. Written as DNA, the CDR3 is TGTGCCAGCAACTATAGGCAGTACACTGAAGCTTTCTTT.